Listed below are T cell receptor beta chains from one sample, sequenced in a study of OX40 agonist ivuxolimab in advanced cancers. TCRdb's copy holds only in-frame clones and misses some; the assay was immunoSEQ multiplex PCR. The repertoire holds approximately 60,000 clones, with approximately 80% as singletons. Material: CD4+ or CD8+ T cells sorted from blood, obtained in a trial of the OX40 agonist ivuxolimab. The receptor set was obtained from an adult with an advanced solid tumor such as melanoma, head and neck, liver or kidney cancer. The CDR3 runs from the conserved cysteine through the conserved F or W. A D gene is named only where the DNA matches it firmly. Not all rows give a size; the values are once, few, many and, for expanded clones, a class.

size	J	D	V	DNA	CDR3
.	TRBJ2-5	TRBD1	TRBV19	TGTGCCAGTAGTATGGGACAGGGGAATGGAGAGACCCAGTACTTC	CASSMGQGNGETQYF
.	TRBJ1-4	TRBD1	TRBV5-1	TGCGCCAGCAGCCCGTCAACAGGGGGGAATGAAAAACTGTTTTTT	CASSPSTGGNEKLFF
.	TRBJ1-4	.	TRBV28	TGTGCCAGCACCCCCTTAGGTCGGTTGGGAAATGAAAAACTGTTTTTT	CASTPLGRLGNEKLFF
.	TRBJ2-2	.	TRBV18	TGTGCCAGCTCACGCGACAGGATTCCGGACACCGGGGAGCTGTTTTTT	CASSRDRIPDTGELFF
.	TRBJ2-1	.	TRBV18	TGTGCCAGCTCACCATCGAGTGGTGGTCGAGATGAGCAGTTCTTC	CASSPSSGGRDEQFF
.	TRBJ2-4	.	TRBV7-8	TGTGCCAGCAGCTTAAATCGACAGATAGCCAAAAACATTCAGTACTTC	CASSLNRQIAKNIQYF
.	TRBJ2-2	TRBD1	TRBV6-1	TGTGCCAGCAGCTTGGACAGGAGGACCGGGGAGCTGTTTTTT	CASSLDRRTGELFF
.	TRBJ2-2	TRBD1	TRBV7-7	TGTGCCAGCAGCCCTCGGGCAGGGGGCGACACCGGGGAGCTGTTTTTT	CASSPRAGGDTGELFF
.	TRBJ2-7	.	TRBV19	TGTGCCAGTAGTATAACCGGAGCCTACGAGCAGTACTTC	CASSITGAYEQYF
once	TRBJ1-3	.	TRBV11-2	TGTGCCAGCAGCCGGAACCCATCTGGAACAGTCAAGTCTGGAAACACCATATATTTT	CASSRNPSGTVKSGNTIYF
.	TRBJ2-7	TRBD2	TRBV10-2	TGCGCCAGCAGGGGGGCCGGAGCGGGGGTTTCCTACGAGCAGTACTTC	CASRGAGAGVSYEQYF
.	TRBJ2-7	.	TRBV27	TGTGCCAGCAGTGAGGGACCATATGAGCAGTACTTC	CASSEGPYEQYF
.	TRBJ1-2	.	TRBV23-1	TGCGCCAGCAGTCAATCAGACCCGAGGGACCCCGAGCGTTATGGCTACACCTTC	CASSQSDPRDPERYGYTF
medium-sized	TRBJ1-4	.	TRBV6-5	TGTGCCAGCCGAAGAACTAATGAAAAACTGTTTTTT	CASRRTNEKLFF
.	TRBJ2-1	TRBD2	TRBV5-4	TGTGCCAGCAGCCCCGGACAGCGGGAGGGCAATGAGCAGTTCTTC	CASSPGQREGNEQFF
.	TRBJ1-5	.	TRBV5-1	TGCGCCAGCAGCAGGGAGACAGATCAGCCCCAGCATTTT	CASSRETDQPQHF
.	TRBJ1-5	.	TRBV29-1	TGCAGCGTTGAAATGATGGGCAATCAGCCCCAGCATTTT	CSVEMMGNQPQHF
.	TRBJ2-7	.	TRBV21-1	TGTGCCAGCAGCAAAGTTAACAGTCGCGCCTACGAGCAGTACTTC	CASSKVNSRAYEQYF
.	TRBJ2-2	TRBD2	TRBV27	TGTGCCAGCAGTTTATTGAGCGGGAGGGGCGGGGAGCTGTTTTTT	CASSLLSGRGGELFF
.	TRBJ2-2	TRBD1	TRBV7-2	TGTGCCAGCGGGTACCGGGACAGGGTAACCGGGGAGCTGTTTTTT	CASGYRDRVTGELFF
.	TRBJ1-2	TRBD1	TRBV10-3	TGTGCTACGGGACAGAACTATGGCTACACCTTC	CATGQNYGYTF
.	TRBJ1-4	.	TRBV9	TGTGCCAGCAGCGTAAGAGGGGCCGTAACTAATGAAAAACTGTTTTTT	CASSVRGAVTNEKLFF
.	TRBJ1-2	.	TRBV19	TGTGCCAGTAGTTTTACCGCGACAGGAGGCTACACCTTC	CASSFTATGGYTF
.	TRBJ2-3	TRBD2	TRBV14	TGTGCCAGCAGCCCCGGGACTAGCGGCACAGATACGCAGTATTTT	CASSPGTSGTDTQYF
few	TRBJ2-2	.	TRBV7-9	TGTGCCAGCAGCTTAGAGACCGGGGAGCTGTTTTTT	CASSLETGELFF
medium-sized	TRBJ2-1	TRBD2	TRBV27	TGTGCCAGCAGTCTAACGGGACTAGTCGATGAGCAGTTCTTC	CASSLTGLVDEQFF
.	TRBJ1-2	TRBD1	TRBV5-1	TGCGCCAGCAGCTTGGCGACAGGGCAGGGCTACACCTTC	CASSLATGQGYTF
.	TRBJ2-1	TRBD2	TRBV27	TGTGCCAGCAGTCCGGGACTAGCGGGAGGTAAACTCCACAATGAGCAGTTCTTC	CASSPGLAGGKLHNEQFF
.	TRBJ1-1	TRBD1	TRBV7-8	TGTGCCAGCAGCCAACAGGGGGCCTCTGAAGCTTTCTTT	CASSQQGASEAFF
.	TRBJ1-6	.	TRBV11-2	TGTGCCAGCAGCGACGTATCCCTCCACTTT	CASSDVSLHF
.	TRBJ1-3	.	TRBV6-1	TGTGCCAGTCTCAGTCGCTCTGGAAACACCATATATTTT	CASLSRSGNTIYF
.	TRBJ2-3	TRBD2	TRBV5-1	TGCGCCAGCAGCTTGGTACGCGGGGGGACCACAGATACGCAGTATTTT	CASSLVRGGTTDTQYF
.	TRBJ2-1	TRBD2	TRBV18	TGTGCCAGCTCACCACTCCCCGGGACTAGCGGGAGTAGTGAGCAGTTCTTC	CASSPLPGTSGSSEQFF
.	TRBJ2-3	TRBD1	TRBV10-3	TGTGCCATCGCCGGACAGGGGGCGCGAGATACGCAGTATTTT	CAIAGQGARDTQYF
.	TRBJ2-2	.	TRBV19	TGTGCCAGTACTAACTCTAAGGGGCAGGGGTGGACCGGGGAGCTGTTTTTT	CASTNSKGQGWTGELFF
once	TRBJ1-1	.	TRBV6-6	TGTGCCAGCAGTTATCCCGGTAAGCCCGAAGCTTTCTTT	CASSYPGKPEAFF
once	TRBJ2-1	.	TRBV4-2	TGTGCCAGCAGCCAAGCCCTCCTCCTGATGAGGTACAATGAGCAGTTCTTC	CASSQALLLMRYNEQFF
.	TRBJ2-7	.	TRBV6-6	TGTGCCAGCAGCTCAGGGGCCTACGAGCAGTACTTC	CASSSGAYEQYF
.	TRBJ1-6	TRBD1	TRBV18	TGTGCCAGCTCACTGGACAGGGTCGATTCACCCCTCCACTTT	CASSLDRVDSPLHF
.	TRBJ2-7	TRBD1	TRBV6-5	TGTGCCAGCAGGAGACAGGGGGCCCTAGACGAGCAGTACTTC	CASRRQGALDEQYF
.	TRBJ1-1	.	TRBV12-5	TGTGCTAGTGGCGCCGGAATCGGAGCTTTCTTT	CASGAGIGAFF
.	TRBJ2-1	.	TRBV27	TGTGCCAGCAGTTTATTCGGGCCCTCCTCCTACAATGAGCAGTTCTTC	CASSLFGPSSYNEQFF
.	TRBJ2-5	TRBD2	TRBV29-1	TGCAGCGTCGCTGGACTAGCGGGGGGAGAGACCCAGTACTTC	CSVAGLAGGETQYF
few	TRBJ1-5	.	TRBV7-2	TGTGCCAGCAGGCTAGTGGCAGGCGGCAATCAGCCCCAGCATTTT	CASRLVAGGNQPQHF
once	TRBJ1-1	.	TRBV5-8	TGTGCCAGCACCTACGCCACTGAAGCTTTCTTT	CASTYATEAFF
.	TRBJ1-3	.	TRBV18	TGTGCCAGCTCACCACAGGGGGACGGTTCTGGAAACACCATATATTTT	CASSPQGDGSGNTIYF
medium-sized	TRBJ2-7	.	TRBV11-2	TGTGCCAGCAGTCCCGGGTCACTCTCCTACGAGCAGTACTTC	CASSPGSLSYEQYF
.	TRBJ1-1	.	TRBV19	TGTGCCAGTGGGGAGGCCCTGAACACTGAAGCTTTCTTT	CASGEALNTEAFF
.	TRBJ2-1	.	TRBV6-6	TGTGCCAGCAGTTACTCCCTCGGGAGTACCTACAATGAGCAGTTCTTC	CASSYSLGSTYNEQFF
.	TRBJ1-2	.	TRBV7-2	TGTGCCAGCAGCTTAGGAGTTGGGCTCCCATCGGGCTACACCTTC	CASSLGVGLPSGYTF
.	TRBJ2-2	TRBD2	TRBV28	TGTGCCAGCACCGGGGGGGGGATGGACACCGGGGAGCTGTTTTTT	CASTGGGMDTGELFF
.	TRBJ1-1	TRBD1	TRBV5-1	TGCGCCAGCAGCTCGGGGACAGGGGTCCTCGACACTGAAGCTTTCTTT	CASSSGTGVLDTEAFF
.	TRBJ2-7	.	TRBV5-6	TGTGCCAGCAGCTTTCCCGGGTCTTCTACCTACGAGCAGTACTTC	CASSFPGSSTYEQYF
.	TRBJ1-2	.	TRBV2	TGTGCCAGCAGTCCCACCTACTATGGCTACACCTTC	CASSPTYYGYTF
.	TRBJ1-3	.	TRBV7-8	TGTGCCAGCAGCCGGGGAGGTGGTAACACCATATATTTT	CASSRGGGNTIYF
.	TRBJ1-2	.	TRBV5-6	TGTGCCAGCAGCTGGGTTGGGCAGGGGATTAACTATGGCTACACCTTC	CASSWVGQGINYGYTF
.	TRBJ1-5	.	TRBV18	TGTGCCAGCTCACCACCGGGAGGAGGGGGTGATCAGCCCCAGCATTTT	CASSPPGGGGDQPQHF
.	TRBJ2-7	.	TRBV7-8	TGTGCCAGCAGCTTAGGGCAAGGGGGTAATCAGTACTTC	CASSLGQGGNQYF
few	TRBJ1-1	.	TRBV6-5	TGTGCCAGCAGTCCGTTTGGGAGGAACACTGAAGCTTTCTTT	CASSPFGRNTEAFF
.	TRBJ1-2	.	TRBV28	TGTGCCAGCAGCCTTCTATCTTCTAACTATGGCTACACCTTC	CASSLLSSNYGYTF